This paragraph covers one TCR beta chain sequence. Its specificity is unknown. This specimen comes from a study of cytomegalovirus exposure and HLA in healthy donors. Study results and caveats: HLA alleles were associated with 16,951 TCR beta sequences in a later analysis at 0.05 false discovery rate. Most TCR sequences showed up rarely, but some public TCRs showed up in many donors. In a later analysis, V- and J-gene trimming of beta chains associated with a DCLRE1C missense variant, replicated independently. 164 TCR beta chains were listed as cytomegalovirus-associated.

V dropped 6 bases and J dropped 7 bases, with 7 bases sitting between them. Germline V gene data show CDR1 as MNHEY and CDR2 as SMNVEV (reference sequence). CDR3 size: 11 residues. Researchers ran the PCR with 60 Vbeta and 13 Jbeta primers. Sequencing was performed with immunoSEQ multiplex PCR; in TCRdb, only in-frame clones are kept and a portion is missing. The data contain roughly 140,000 clones, under 70% of them singletons. The sequencing sample was made of PBMCs. The J gene is TRBJ2-1, the V gene TRBV27, with D uncertain. The sequence was obtained from a woman aged 25 to 39 in good health and CMV-seropositive. The CDR3 reads CASRILNEQFF. DNA of the CDR3: TGTGCCAGCAGAATATTAAATGAGCAGTTCTTC.